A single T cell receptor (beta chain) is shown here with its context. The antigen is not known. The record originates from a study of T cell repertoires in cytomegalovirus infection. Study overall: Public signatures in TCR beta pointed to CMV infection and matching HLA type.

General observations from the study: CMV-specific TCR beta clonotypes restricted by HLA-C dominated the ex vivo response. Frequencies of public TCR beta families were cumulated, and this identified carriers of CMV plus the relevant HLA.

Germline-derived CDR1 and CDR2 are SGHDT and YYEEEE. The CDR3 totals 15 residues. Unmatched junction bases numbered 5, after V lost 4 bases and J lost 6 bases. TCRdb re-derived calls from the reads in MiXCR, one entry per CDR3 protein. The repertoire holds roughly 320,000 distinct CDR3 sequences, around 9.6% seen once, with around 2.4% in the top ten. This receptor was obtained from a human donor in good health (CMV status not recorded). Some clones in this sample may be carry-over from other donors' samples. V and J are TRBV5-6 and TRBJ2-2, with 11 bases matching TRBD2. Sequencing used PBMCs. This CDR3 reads CASSLLAGVPGELFF. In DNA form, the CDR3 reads TGTGCCAGCAGCCTACTAGCGGGGGTTCCCGGGGAGCTGTTTTTT.